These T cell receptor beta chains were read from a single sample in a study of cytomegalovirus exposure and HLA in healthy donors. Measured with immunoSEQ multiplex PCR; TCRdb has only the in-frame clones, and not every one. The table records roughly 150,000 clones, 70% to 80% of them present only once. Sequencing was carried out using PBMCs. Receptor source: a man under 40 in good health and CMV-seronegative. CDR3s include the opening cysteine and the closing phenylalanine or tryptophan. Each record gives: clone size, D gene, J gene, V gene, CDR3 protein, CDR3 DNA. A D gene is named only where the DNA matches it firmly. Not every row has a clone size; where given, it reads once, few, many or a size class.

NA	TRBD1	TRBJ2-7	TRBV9	CASSVGTGTASIEQYF	TGTGCCAGCAGCGTAGGTACCGGGACAGCCTCTATTGAGCAGTACTTC
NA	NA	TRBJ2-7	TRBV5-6	CASKDTGGVEGEQYF	TGTGCCAGCAAAGATACAGGGGGGGTTGAGGGCGAGCAGTACTTC
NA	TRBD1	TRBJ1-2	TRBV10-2	CASSEGGYYGYTF	TGCGCCAGCAGTGAAGGGGGCTACTATGGCTACACCTTC
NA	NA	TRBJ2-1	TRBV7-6	CASSLVSSGLLNEQFF	TGTGCCAGCAGCTTAGTATCTTCGGGACTCCTAAATGAGCAGTTCTTC
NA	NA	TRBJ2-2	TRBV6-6	CASNQADTGELFF	TGTGCCAGCAACCAAGCGGATACCGGGGAGCTGTTTTTT
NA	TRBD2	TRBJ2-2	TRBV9	CASSVSLAGYDTGELFF	TGTGCCAGCAGCGTATCACTAGCGGGTTACGACACCGGGGAGCTGTTTTTT
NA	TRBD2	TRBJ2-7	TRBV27	CASRLTGTTYEQYF	TGTGCCAGCAGACTAACTGGGACTACCTACGAGCAGTACTTC
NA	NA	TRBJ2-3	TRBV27	CASSLIQADTQYF	TGTGCCAGCAGTTTAATACAGGCAGATACGCAGTATTTT
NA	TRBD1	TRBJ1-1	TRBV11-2	CASSLRFGGRGLGDTEAFF	TGTGCCAGCAGCTTAAGGTTCGGCGGCAGGGGGCTTGGCGACACTGAAGCTTTCTTT
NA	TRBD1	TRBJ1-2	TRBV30	CAWSVGTGGAGVYGYTF	TGTGCCTGGAGTGTTGGGACAGGGGGCGCAGGTGTCTATGGCTACACCTTC
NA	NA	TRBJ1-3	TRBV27	CASSIRQEERLEGNTIYF	TGTGCCAGCAGTATTAGACAGGAGGAAAGACTGGAAGGAAACACCATATATTTT
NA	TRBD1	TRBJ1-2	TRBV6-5	CASSVPGQGQGYTF	TGTGCCAGCAGTGTACCCGGACAGGGTCAGGGCTACACCTTC
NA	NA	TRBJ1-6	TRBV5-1	CASSFEGTGNSPLHF	TGCGCCAGCAGCTTCGAAGGTACAGGGAATTCACCCCTCCACTTT
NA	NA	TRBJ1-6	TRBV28	CASIPGVTGTREHHF	TGTGCCAGCATCCCGGGGGTTACCGGGACGCGTGAACACCACTTT
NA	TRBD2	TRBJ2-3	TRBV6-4	CASGTSPTDTQYF	TGTGCCAGCGGGACTAGCCCCACAGATACGCAGTATTTT
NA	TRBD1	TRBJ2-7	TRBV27	CASSYGTGGTYEQYF	TGTGCCAGCAGTTATGGGACAGGAGGGACCTACGAGCAGTACTTC
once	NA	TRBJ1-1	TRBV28	CASSFAPGGYTEAFF	TGTGCCAGCAGTTTTGCCCCGGGAGGGTACACTGAAGCTTTCTTT